The 19 T cell receptor beta chains listed next were all sequenced from one sample in a study of cytomegalovirus exposure and HLA in healthy donors. Sequencing used immunoSEQ multiplex PCR; TCRdb keeps in-frame clones, though not all of them. Among about 140,000 clones, 80% to 90% were seen once, and the ten largest hold just under 3%. Sequenced input: PBMCs. The receptors come from a young man in good health and CMV-seronegative.

The rearrangement joins TRBV19 to TRBJ2-3; 12 bases map to TRBD2. Germline V lookup: CDR1 LNHDA, CDR2 SQIVND (reference sequence). The CDR3 is 15 amino acids. After removal of 5 bases from V and 6 bases from J, the junction contained 6 bases not matched to a gene. The CDR3 protein is CASSVTSGRTDTQYF. The CDR3 nucleotides read TGTGCCAGTAGTGTTACTAGCGGGAGGACCGATACGCAGTATTTT.

The chain carries TRBV7-8 and TRBJ1-5, with D tentatively TRBD1 (6 bases). Trimming removed 5 bases from V and 6 bases from J, with 14 bases in between. The CDR3 sequence is 14 residues long. Germline CDR1 SGHVS, CDR2 FQNEAQ. The CDR3 DNA sequence: TGTGCCAGCAGCCTACTTGAAGGGGGTCAGCCCCAGCATTTT. Its translation: CASSLLEGGQPQHF.

The DNA for the CDR3 is TGTGCCAGCAGTTCCCTCCCGGGAGGAGGGAGCACTGAAGCTTTCTTT. Its protein product is CASSSLPGGGSTEAFF. The chain combines TRBV6-6 with TRBJ1-1, with D hard to call. The germline V gene encodes CDR1 MNHNY and CDR2 SVGAGI (reference sequence). CDR3 length: 16 amino acids. V lost 4 bases, J lost 4 bases, and 19 bases lay in between.

The chain links TRBV6-6 to TRBJ1-2, with 8 nucleotides matching TRBD1. The V gene's germline CDR1 is MNHNY and CDR2 SVGAGI (reference sequence). The CDR3 is 15 amino acids. J lost 4 bases, V lost 10 bases, and 14 bases had no gene match. CDR3: CAITPNGQGPYGYTF. As DNA, the CDR3 is TGTGCCATTACCCCAAACGGACAGGGCCCCTATGGCTACACCTTC.

This clone was counted a few times. The V gene is TRBV4-1, the J gene TRBJ2-7; no reliable D call. CDR1 MGHRA and CDR2 YSYEKL come from the germline V gene. V gave up 0 bases and J gave up 6 bases, with 18 bases separating them. There are 16 residues in the CDR3. In nucleotides, the CDR3 is TGCGCCAGCAGCCAAGATCACCAGGTCGGAAGTAGCGAGCAGTACTTC. This codes for CASSQDHQVGSSEQYF.

The chain has TRBV2 and TRBJ2-5; the match to TRBD2 covers 7 bases. V lost 6 bases and J lost 1; bases outside the gene matches: 2. CDR3 length: 13 residues. Germline CDR1 SNHLY, CDR2 FYNNEI. CDR3 coding DNA: TGTGCCAGCAGGCCGGGGGGCCAAGAGACCCAGTACTTC. It specifies CASRPGGQETQYF.

The rearrangement joins TRBV5-4 to TRBJ2-1, with 7 bases that match TRBD2. The CDR3 is made up of 15 amino acids. CDR1 is SGHNT and CDR2 is YYREEE in the germline V gene (reference sequence). The V segment lost 2 bases and the J segment 5 bases; nucleotides outside the gene matches: 7. The CDR3: CASSLASGTHNEQFF. For the CDR3, the DNA is TGTGCCAGCAGCTTAGCGAGCGGGACTCACAATGAGCAGTTCTTC.

This clone was detected a few times. The V and J genes are TRBV27 and TRBJ2-1, with D possibly matching TRBD2 (7 bases). The germline V and J ends were trimmed by 2 bases and 5 bases, with 25 bases remaining between them. Germline V gene lookup returns CDR1 MNHEY and CDR2 SMNVEV (reference sequence). The CDR3 sequence is 19 residues long. CDR3 loop: CASSLLDKPRGPQNNEQFF. The CDR3 coding sequence is TGTGCCAGCAGTTTACTAGATAAACCGCGGGGGCCTCAAAACAATGAGCAGTTCTTC.

The chain combines TRBV19 with TRBJ2-1; 10 bases are a match to TRBD1. Germline lookup yields CDR1 LNHDA and CDR2 SQIVND (reference sequence). The trim removed 5 bases at V and 8 bases at J, leaving 3 bases unmatched. The CDR3 covers 13 residues. DNA for the CDR3: TGTGCCAGTAGTGGACAGGGGGGGCATGAGCAGTTCTTC. Encoded protein: CASSGQGGHEQFF.

The V and J genes are TRBV28 and TRBJ1-2; weak D call: TRBD1 (6 bases). The V gene's germline CDR1 is MDHEN and CDR2 SYDVKM. This CDR3 is built from 12 residues. Trimming cost V 3 bases and J 7 bases, with 9 bases left between them. In nucleotides, the CDR3 is TGTGCCAGCAGTTTCTCACAGGGTGGCTACACCTTC. Protein sequence: CASSFSQGGYTF.

Only one count was recorded for this clone. The CDR3 nucleotides are TGTGCCAGCAGTTACCAGCGGGGCACAGATACGCAGTATTTT. Amino acids: CASSYQRGTDTQYF. The chain uses TRBV27 and TRBJ2-3, with D tentatively TRBD2 (6 bases). Trimming removed 4 bases from V and 1 base from J, with 9 bases in between. The CDR3 contains 14 residues. CDR1 is MNHEY, CDR2 SMNVEV, per germline (reference sequence).

The chain combines TRBV5-1 with TRBJ2-6; tentatively, D is TRBD2 (6 bases). Germline CDR1 and CDR2: SGHRS and YFSETQ. The CDR3 runs to 15 residues. V gave up 4 bases and J gave up 2 bases, with 10 bases separating them. CDR3 sequence: CASSMPGAGANVLTF. In DNA, the CDR3 is TGCGCCAGCAGCATGCCGGGAGCTGGGGCCAACGTCCTGACTTTC.

As to this clone: Other DNA variants within this sample encode the same CDR3. V and J are TRBV6-1 and TRBJ1-5, with unresolved D. The CDR3 has 15 amino acids. Germline V gene lookup returns CDR1 MNHNS and CDR2 SASEGT. Between the trimmed V and J ends, which lost 1 base and 2 bases, there was a span of 9 bases. The CDR3 region is CASSEGYGGNQPQHF. CDR3 nucleotides: TGTGCCAGCAGTGAAGGTTACGGTGGCAATCAGCCCCAGCATTTT.

The V call is TRBV6-5, the J call TRBJ1-6, with TRBD1 matching over 8 bases. The CDR3 length is 15 residues. The junction had 5 bases not matched to a gene; V was cut back by 2 bases and J by 8 bases. Germline CDR1 is MNHEY and CDR2 is SVGAGI. CDR3 in DNA: TGTGCCAGCAGTTACACGACAGGGGAGGATTCACCCCTCCACTTT. Protein product: CASSYTTGEDSPLHF.

The table lists this clone with many counts. Other nucleotide sequences in the sample specify the same CDR3. The chain employs TRBV6-5 and TRBJ2-7, with 11 bases identical to TRBD2. Germline V gene lookup returns CDR1 MNHEY and CDR2 SVGAGI. This CDR3 spans 15 amino acids. J was trimmed by 2 bases and V by 0 bases; bases with no gene match: 0. CDR3 region: CASSYSSGGAYEQYF. The CDR3 nucleotides are TGTGCCAGCAGTTACTCTAGCGGGGGGGCCTACGAGCAGTACTTC.

This clone was seen a few times. V usage is TRBV5-1 and J usage is TRBJ1-2; TRBD1 matches at 8 bases. With 0 bases clipped from V and 3 bases from J, the junction kept 4 bases outside the gene matches. CDR1 SGHRS and CDR2 YFSETQ come from the germline V gene. The CDR3 is 15 amino acids. The CDR3 loop reads CASSLGTGRDYGYTF. DNA of the CDR3: TGCGCCAGCAGCTTGGGGACAGGGAGGGACTATGGCTACACCTTC.

This chain connects TRBV2 to TRBJ1-5; D not resolved. The ends were cut back, 7 bases at V and 7 bases at J, with 17 bases in the middle. This CDR3 is 14 amino acids long. From germline, CDR1 is SNHLY and CDR2 FYNNEI. CDR3: CASTLRRATQPQHF. DNA for the CDR3: TGTGCCAGCACTCTCCGGCGGGCCACGCAGCCCCAGCATTTT.

This chain connects TRBV19 to TRBJ2-3; perhaps TRBD2 as D (5 bases). V was clipped by 2 bases and J by 4 bases, with 13 bases between them. This CDR3 contains 15 residues. Germline V CDR1 and CDR2: LNHDA, SQIVND (reference sequence). CDR3 DNA: TGTGCCAGTAGTATATCTCCCCGGAGGTCAGATACGCAGTATTTT. Its translation is CASSISPRRSDTQYF. Full variable domain (remainder filled in from reference TRBV19 and TRBJ2-3): DGGITQSPKYLFRKEGQNVTLSCEQNLNHDAMYWYRQDPGQGLRLIYYSQIVNDFQKGDIAEGYSVSREKKESFPLTVTSAQKNPTAFYLCASSISPRRSDTQYFGPGTRLTVL.

Notes on this clone: Distinct nucleotide sequences in the sample also encode this CDR3. This chain uses TRBV30 with TRBJ2-6; a weak D match, TRBD1 (5 bases). This CDR3 region has 14 residues. The germline V and J ends were trimmed by 0 bases and 2 bases, with 5 bases remaining between them. CDR1 is GTSNPN, CDR2 SVGIG, per germline (reference sequence). This chain's CDR3 is CAWSVGAGANVLTF. The CDR3 nucleotides are TGTGCCTGGAGTGTAGGGGCTGGGGCCAACGTCCTGACTTTC.